Listed here are 24 T cell receptor beta chains from one sample, sequenced in a study of blood T cell repertoires in COVID-19 (dated by TCRdb to 2020 to 2021). The library was built by means of the immunoSEQ multiplex PCR assay. Drawn from immuneACCESS, this table holds only the in-frame rearrangements with V and J called that TCRdb kept. Clones are partly lost; checked studies trace under half to an unresolved V gene and leave the rest unexplained. For this sample there are 150,000 to 180,000 clones; 65% to 90% appear just once. Jointly, the top ten make up around 10% of the sample. What was sequenced was peripheral blood. These receptors all stem from a woman aged 55-69 years with COVID-19, enrolled during active disease.

The rearrangement joins TRBV12-3 or TRBV12-4 to TRBJ2-4; TRBD2 is a possible D gene (7 bases). Trimming pared 7 bases from V and 9 bases from J, leaving 16 bases between. The CDR3 totals 13 residues. DNA of the CDR3: TGTGCCAGCACCCTTGTAGGGGGGGGCATTCAGTACTTC. As protein: CASTLVGGGIQYF.

This clone was counted a single time. This rearrangement joins TRBV19 to TRBJ1-3; maybe TRBD1 (5 bases). V shed 5 bases and J shed 7 bases, with 18 bases lying between them. Germline V gives CDR1 LNHDA, CDR2 SQIVND (reference sequence). The CDR3 runs to 15 residues. CDR3 sequence: CASSVGQPAWNTIYF. CDR3 DNA: TGTGCCAGTAGTGTCGGACAACCGGCGTGGAACACCATATATTTT.

This chain links TRBV5-8 with TRBJ1-5; D remains unclear. V was clipped by 1 base and J by 2 bases, with 10 bases between them. Germline lookup yields CDR1 SGHTS and CDR2 YDEGEE. This CDR3 has 15 residues. CDR3 sequence (DNA): TGTGCCAGCAGCTTGAGCGGGTGGGGCAATCAGCCCCAGCATTTT. This sequence encodes CASSLSGWGNQPQHF. Full variable domain (remainder filled in from reference TRBV5-8 and TRBJ1-5): EAGVTQSPTHLIKTRGQQATLRCSPISGHTSVYWYQQALGLGLQFLLWYDEGEERNRGNFPPRFSGRQFPNYSSELNVNALELEDSALYLCASSLSGWGNQPQHFGDGTRLSIL.

J is TRBJ2-3 and V is TRBV24-1, with 9 bases that match TRBD2. Germline-derived CDR1 and CDR2 are KGHDR and SFDVKD. With 0 bases clipped from V and 0 bases from J, the junction kept 3 bases outside the gene matches. This CDR3 is built from 17 residues. CDR3 in DNA: TGTGCCACCAGTGATTTGGGCGGGGGGGGCAGCACAGATACGCAGTATTTT. Residues: CATSDLGGGGSTDTQYF.

This clone has just a few counts. The chain employs TRBV6-1 and TRBJ2-7; maybe TRBD1 (6 bases). Germline CDR1 and CDR2: MNHNS and SASEGT. The CDR3 length is 15 residues. V was clipped by 0 bases and J by 0 bases, with 9 bases between them. The CDR3 spells CASSEATGSSYEQYF. CDR3 DNA: TGTGCCAGCAGTGAAGCGACAGGTTCCTCCTACGAGCAGTACTTC.

The rearrangement uses TRBV5-1 and TRBJ1-3, with D possibly being TRBD1 (6 bases). The germline V and J ends were trimmed by 0 bases and 0 bases, with 10 bases remaining between them. The CDR3 has 16 residues. Germline CDR1 SGHRS, CDR2 YFSETQ. CDR3 in amino acids: CASSLAGQSSGNTIYF. CDR3 nucleotides: TGCGCCAGCAGCTTGGCGGGACAAAGCTCTGGAAACACCATATATTTT.

The V and J genes are TRBV3-1 (or the pseudogene TRBV3-2) and TRBJ1-2; a possible D gene is TRBD1 (5 bases). V lost 6 bases, J lost 8 bases, and 16 bases lay in between. The CDR3 contains 13 residues. Germline CDR1 LGHDT, CDR2 YNNKEL (reference sequence). The DNA for the CDR3 is TGTGCCAGCAGTCAGGTCAGGGCGTTCGGCTACACCTTC. This translates into CASSQVRAFGYTF.

This clone was picked up a small number of times. This chain joins TRBV5-1 and TRBJ1-4; possible D gene TRBD1, 6 bases. The CDR3 totals 15 residues. Trimming removed 0 bases at V and 5 bases at J, with 11 bases between. Germline loops: CDR1 SGHRS, CDR2 YFSETQ. The CDR3 sequence is CASSLAGAENEKLFF. Here the CDR3 DNA reads TGCGCCAGCAGCTTGGCAGGGGCGGAAAATGAAAAACTGTTTTTT.

This clone has just one count. The V and J genes are TRBV9 and TRBJ2-2; the D gene is possibly TRBD1 (6 bases). There are 15 residues in the CDR3. Germline CDR1 reads SGDLS; CDR2 reads YYNGEE. V was trimmed by 5 bases and J by 8 bases, leaving 19 bases between them. The DNA for the CDR3 is TGTGCCAGCAGTGCTACCGGGACACCGAGGGGGGAGCTGTTTTTT. This codes for CASSATGTPRGELFF.

The chain recombines TRBV6-5 with TRBJ1-1; D is undetermined. Germline V lookup: CDR1 MNHEY, CDR2 SVGAGI. The CDR3 runs to 13 residues. Deletions cut 5 bases from V and 2 bases from J, with 9 bases between. The CDR3 DNA reads TGTGCCAGCAGTAGCCCGGGTAACACTGAAGCTTTCTTT. Translating gives CASSSPGNTEAFF.

This chain connects TRBV6-5 to TRBJ1-1, with 9 positions matching TRBD1. The trim removed 9 bases at V and 5 bases at J, leaving 7 bases unmatched. The CDR3 is 13 amino acids. Per the germline V gene, CDR1 is MNHEY and CDR2 is SVGAGI. The CDR3 region is CASLDRGMTEAFF. In nucleotides, the CDR3 is TGTGCCAGTCTAGACAGGGGGATGACTGAAGCTTTCTTT.

The chain carries TRBV4-1 and TRBJ1-1; no clear D. CDR3 length: 13 residues. V dropped 2 bases and J dropped 2 bases, with 6 bases sitting between them. CDR1 is MGHRA, CDR2 YSYEKL, per germline. CDR3 bases: TGCGCCAGCAGCCAATGGCTCAACACTGAAGCTTTCTTT. This codes for CASSQWLNTEAFF.

The V and J genes are TRBV6-5 and TRBJ2-2, with D tentatively TRBD2 (5 bases). Germline-derived CDR1 and CDR2 are MNHEY and SVGAGI. The germline V and J ends were trimmed by 0 bases and 6 bases, with 14 bases remaining between them. This CDR3 region has 16 residues. CDR3 DNA sequence: TGTGCCAGCAGTTACTCGAGAGGGATCGGGTCCGGGGAGCTGTTTTTT. Its protein product is CASSYSRGIGSGELFF.

This clone came up a few times. The chain carries TRBV6-5 and TRBJ2-7, with TRBD1 matching 8 bases. Germline assignment: CDR1 MNHEY and CDR2 SVGAGI. This CDR3 contains 14 residues. V shed 5 bases and J 3 bases; nucleotides not matched to a gene: 6. The CDR3 bases are TGTGCCAGCAGTCGGACAGGGAACCACTACGAGCAGTACTTC. As protein: CASSRTGNHYEQYF.

This chain uses TRBV6-5 with TRBJ1-5, with TRBD1 as a possible D gene (6 bases). V was pared by 7 bases and J by 4 bases, with 17 bases between. The CDR3 covers 15 residues. Germline assignment: CDR1 MNHEY and CDR2 SVGAGI. The DNA of the CDR3 is TGTGCCAGCACCCTCCTACGGGACACTAATCAGCCCCAGCATTTT. It codes for CASTLLRDTNQPQHF.

The chain employs TRBV3-1 (or the pseudogene TRBV3-2) and TRBJ2-3, with D hard to call. This CDR3 region has 15 residues. Trimming stripped 1 base from V and 0 bases from J, with 8 bases between. Germline CDR1 is LGHDT and CDR2 is YNNKEL (reference sequence). The CDR3 coding sequence is TGTGCCAGCAGCCAAGTAGCTGGAAGCACAGATACGCAGTATTTT. It is translated as CASSQVAGSTDTQYF.

The chain has TRBV6-5 and TRBJ1-6; D may be TRBD1 (5 bases). The germline V gene encodes CDR1 MNHEY and CDR2 SVGAGI. V was shortened by 2 bases and J by 7 bases, with 12 bases between the two germline ends. The CDR3 has 15 residues. The CDR3 reads CASSYRQGWNSPLHF. The CDR3 DNA reads as TGTGCCAGCAGTTACCGGCAGGGCTGGAATTCACCCCTCCACTTT.

The V gene is TRBV4-1, the J gene TRBJ1-1; D is unclear. Trimming cost V 3 bases and J 5 bases, with 13 bases left between them. The CDR3 covers 14 residues. Germline V lookup: CDR1 MGHRA, CDR2 YSYEKL. The CDR3 spells CASSQRPPGTEAFF. The CDR3 DNA reads TGCGCCAGCAGCCAGCGACCCCCCGGGACTGAAGCTTTCTTT.

CDR3 sequence reads: CASSLSTGARNTEAFF. Here the CDR3 DNA reads TGTGCCAGCAGCTTATCTACAGGGGCAAGGAACACTGAAGCTTTCTTT. This rearrangement joins TRBV5-4 to TRBJ1-1, with 7 bases identical to TRBD1. The CDR3 totals 16 residues. The V segment lost 2 bases and the J segment 1 base; nucleotides outside the gene matches: 8. The germline V gene has CDR1 SGHNT and CDR2 YYREEE (reference sequence).

The rearrangement joins TRBV5-5 to TRBJ1-4; TRBD1 matches at 7 bases. The CDR3 sequence is 14 residues long. Germline loops: CDR1 SGHKS, CDR2 YYEKEE (reference sequence). V lost 5 bases to trimming and J lost 8 bases; unmatched junction nucleotides: 9. CDR3 sequence reads: CASSLTGKIEKLFF. The CDR3, as DNA: TGTGCCAGCAGTTTGACAGGGAAAATCGAAAAACTGTTTTTT.

V is TRBV7-3 and J is TRBJ1-2, with 7 bases identical to TRBD1. Germline lookup yields CDR1 SGHTA and CDR2 FQGTGA. The CDR3 is 15 amino acids. Trimming at V came to 6 bases and at J to 4 bases, leaving 11 bases not matched to a gene. The CDR3 loop is CASSPRDSSFYGYTF. The CDR3 nucleotides are TGTGCCAGCAGTCCACGGGACAGTTCCTTCTATGGCTACACCTTC.

The V gene is TRBV6-6, the J gene TRBJ2-7, with D perhaps matching TRBD1 (5 bases). CDR1 and CDR2 (germline): MNHNY, SVGAGI (reference sequence). This CDR3 has 13 amino acids. The germline V and J ends were trimmed by 6 bases and 3 bases, with 12 bases remaining between them. CDR3 bases: TGTGCCAGCAGCCCGACCAGGGACTACGAGCAGTACTTC. Translation gives CASSPTRDYEQYF.

This clone occurred a few times. The J gene is TRBJ2-1, the V gene TRBV14, with TRBD1 as a possible D gene (5 bases). Trimming took off 6 bases at V and 1 base at J, with 13 bases between the two ends. Germline V gene lookup returns CDR1 SGHDN and CDR2 FVKESK. CDR3 length: 15 amino acids. The CDR3 bases are TGTGCCAGCAGTCGATCAGGGCCTTCCTACAATGAGCAGTTCTTC. Translating gives CASSRSGPSYNEQFF.

CDR3 bases: TGTGCCAGCAGTGCTGACAGTCCTCAGCCCCAGCATTTT. The encoded protein is CASSADSPQPQHF. The rearrangement links TRBV2 to TRBJ1-5, with a possible D match to TRBD1 (5 bases). Trimming pared 4 bases from V and 6 bases from J, leaving 10 bases between. CDR1 and CDR2 from the germline V gene are SNHLY and FYNNEI. CDR3 length: 13 amino acids.